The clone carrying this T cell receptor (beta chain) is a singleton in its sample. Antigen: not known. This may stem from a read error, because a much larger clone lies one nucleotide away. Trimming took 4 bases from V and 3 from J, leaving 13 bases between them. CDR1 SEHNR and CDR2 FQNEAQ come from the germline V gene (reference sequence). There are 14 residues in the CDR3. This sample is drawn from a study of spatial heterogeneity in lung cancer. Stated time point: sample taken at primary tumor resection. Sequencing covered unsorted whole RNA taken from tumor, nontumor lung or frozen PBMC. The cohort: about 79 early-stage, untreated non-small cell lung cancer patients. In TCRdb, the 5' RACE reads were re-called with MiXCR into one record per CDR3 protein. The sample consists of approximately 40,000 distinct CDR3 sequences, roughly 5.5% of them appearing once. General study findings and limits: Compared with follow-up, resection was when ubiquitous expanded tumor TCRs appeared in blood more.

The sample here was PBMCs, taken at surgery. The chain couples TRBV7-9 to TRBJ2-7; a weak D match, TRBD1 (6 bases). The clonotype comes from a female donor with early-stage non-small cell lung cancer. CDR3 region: CASSSWGRGYEQYF. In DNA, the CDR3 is TGTGCCAGCAGCTCATGGGGCAGGGGCTACGAGCAGTACTTC.